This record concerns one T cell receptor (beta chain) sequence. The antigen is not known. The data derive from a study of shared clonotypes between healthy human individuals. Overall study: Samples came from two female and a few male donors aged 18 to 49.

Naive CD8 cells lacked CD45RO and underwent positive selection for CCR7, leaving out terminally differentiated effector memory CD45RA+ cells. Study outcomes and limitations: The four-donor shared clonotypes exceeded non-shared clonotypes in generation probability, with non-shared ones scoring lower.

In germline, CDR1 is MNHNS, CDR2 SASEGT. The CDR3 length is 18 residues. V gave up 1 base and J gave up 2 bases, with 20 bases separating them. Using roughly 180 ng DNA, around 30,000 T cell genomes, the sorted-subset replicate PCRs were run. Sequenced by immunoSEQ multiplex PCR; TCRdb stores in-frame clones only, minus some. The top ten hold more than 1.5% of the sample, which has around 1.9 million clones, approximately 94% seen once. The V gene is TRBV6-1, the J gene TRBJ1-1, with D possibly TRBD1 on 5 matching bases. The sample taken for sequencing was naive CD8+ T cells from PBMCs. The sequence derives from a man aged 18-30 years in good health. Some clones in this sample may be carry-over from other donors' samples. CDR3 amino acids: CASSEVPRQTVGNTEAFF. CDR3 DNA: TGTGCCAGCAGTGAAGTCCCCCGACAGACGGTAGGAAACACTGAAGCTTTCTTT.